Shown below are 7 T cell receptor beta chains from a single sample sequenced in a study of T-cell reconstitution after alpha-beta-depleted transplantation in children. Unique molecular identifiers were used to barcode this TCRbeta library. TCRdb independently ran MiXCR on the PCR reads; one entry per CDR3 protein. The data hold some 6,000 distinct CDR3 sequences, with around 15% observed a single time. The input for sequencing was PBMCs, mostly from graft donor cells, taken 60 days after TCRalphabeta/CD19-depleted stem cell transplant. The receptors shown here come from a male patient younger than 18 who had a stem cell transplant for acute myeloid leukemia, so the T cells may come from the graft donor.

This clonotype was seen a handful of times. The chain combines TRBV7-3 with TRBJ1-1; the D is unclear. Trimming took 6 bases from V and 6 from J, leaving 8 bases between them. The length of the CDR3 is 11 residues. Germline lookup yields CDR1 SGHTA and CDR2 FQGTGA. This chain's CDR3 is CASRPLSEAFF. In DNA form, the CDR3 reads TGTGCCAGCAGGCCACTCTCTGAAGCTTTCTTT.

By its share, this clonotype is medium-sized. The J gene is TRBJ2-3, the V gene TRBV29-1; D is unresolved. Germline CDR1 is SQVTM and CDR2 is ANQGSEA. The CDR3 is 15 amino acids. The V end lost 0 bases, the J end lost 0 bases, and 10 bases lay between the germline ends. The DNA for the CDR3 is TGCAGCGTTGAAGAATTCGGGTTCAGCACAGATACGCAGTATTTT. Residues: CSVEEFGFSTDTQYF.

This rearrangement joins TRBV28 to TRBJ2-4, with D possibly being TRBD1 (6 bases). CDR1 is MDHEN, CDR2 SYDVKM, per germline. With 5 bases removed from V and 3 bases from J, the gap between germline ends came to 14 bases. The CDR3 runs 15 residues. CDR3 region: CASSTSGAGKNIQYF. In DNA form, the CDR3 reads TGTGCCAGCAGTACTTCAGGGGCCGGCAAAAACATTCAGTACTTC.

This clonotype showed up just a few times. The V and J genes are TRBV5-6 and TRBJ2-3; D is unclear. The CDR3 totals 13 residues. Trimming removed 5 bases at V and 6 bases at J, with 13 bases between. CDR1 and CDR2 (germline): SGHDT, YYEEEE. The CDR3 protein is CASSGDSWDTQYF. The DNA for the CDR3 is TGTGCCAGCAGTGGCGATAGTTGGGATACGCAGTATTTT.

This CDR3 reads CASSLGPISGRAKDTQYF. CDR3 sequence (DNA): TGTGCCAGCAGCTTAGGCCCTATTAGCGGGAGGGCTAAAGATACGCAGTATTTT. The chain carries TRBV11-2 and TRBJ2-3, with 11 bases identical to TRBD2. Germline values: CDR1 SGHAT, CDR2 FQNNGV. The CDR3 consists of 18 residues. J was trimmed by 5 bases and V by 1 base; bases with no gene match: 11.

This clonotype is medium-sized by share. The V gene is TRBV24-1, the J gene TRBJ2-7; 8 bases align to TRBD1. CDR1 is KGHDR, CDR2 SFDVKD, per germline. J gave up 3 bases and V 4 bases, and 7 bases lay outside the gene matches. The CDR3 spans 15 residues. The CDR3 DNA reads TGTGCCACCAGTGACCCACAGGGGGAGCGCTACGAGCAGTACTTC. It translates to CATSDPQGERYEQYF.

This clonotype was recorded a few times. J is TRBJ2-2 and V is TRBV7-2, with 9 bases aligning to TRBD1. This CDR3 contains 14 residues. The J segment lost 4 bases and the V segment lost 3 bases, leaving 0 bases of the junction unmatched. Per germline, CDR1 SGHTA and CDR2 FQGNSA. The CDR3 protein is CASSLTGGTGELFF. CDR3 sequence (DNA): TGTGCCAGCAGCTTGACAGGGGGCACCGGGGAGCTGTTTTTT.